This TCR beta chain was sequenced during a study of CD8+ T cells in alopecia areata. Study overall: Once tofacitinib had been taken for 6 to 18 months, 6 months off drug followed.

Points from the study as a whole: Shared TCR sequences were less clear between patients than in mice, possibly partly from HLA diversity.

Extracted RNA was reverse transcribed into cDNA, the sequencing template. Using immunoSEQ multiplex PCR, the repertoire was profiled, and TCRdb retains in-frame clones only, with some absent. The sample holds about 150,000 clones, around half seen once. Trimming took off 0 bases at V and 4 bases at J, with 13 bases between the two ends. In germline, CDR1 is SGHRS, CDR2 YFSETQ. The CDR3 covers 15 residues. About this clone: The antigen is not known.

The source of this sequence is a human donor with alopecia areata. This material consisted of CD8+ T cells sorted from blood, taken at week 0. V gene TRBV5-1 combines with J gene TRBJ1-1, with D unresolved. CDR3 sequence (DNA): TGCGCCAGCAGCTTGGAGCCTTTACAGCTCACTGAAGCTTTCTTT. Amino acid sequence: CASSLEPLQLTEAFF.